The 18 T cell receptor beta chains given below trace back to one sample, sequenced in a study of blood T cell repertoires in COVID-19. Sequencing was performed with immunoSEQ multiplex PCR; in TCRdb, only in-frame clones are kept and a portion is missing. The sample carries over 150,000 clones, 70% to 90% recorded once. The sequenced sample consisted of peripheral blood. The receptors were gathered from a woman over 75 with COVID-19, enrolled during active disease.

CDR3 DNA: TGTGCCAGCAGCCAAGATGCGGAACACGAGCAGTACTTC. Its translation is CASSQDAEHEQYF. The chain employs TRBV3-1 (or the pseudogene TRBV3-2) and TRBJ2-7; D gene unclear. The CDR3 sequence is 13 residues long. Trimming took 0 bases from V and 5 from J, leaving 8 bases between them. Germline V lookup: CDR1 LGHDT, CDR2 YNNKEL (reference sequence).

This chain links TRBV6-5 with TRBJ1-5; D may be TRBD1 (5 bases). Per germline, CDR1 MNHEY and CDR2 SVGAGI. V was cut by 7 bases and J by 7 bases, with 17 bases left in between. CDR3 size: 14 residues. The CDR3 protein is CASNRPGGGQPQHF. For the CDR3, the DNA is TGTGCCAGCAATCGCCCGGGGGGAGGGCAGCCCCAGCATTTT.

The J gene is TRBJ1-4, the V gene TRBV3-1 (or the pseudogene TRBV3-2); 7 bases line up with TRBD1. The CDR3 has 15 residues. V lost 1 base to trimming and J lost 5 bases; unmatched junction nucleotides: 4. The V gene's germline CDR1 is LGHDT and CDR2 YNNKEL (reference sequence). CDR3 region: CASSQGRGPNEKLFF. The DNA of the CDR3 is TGTGCCAGCAGCCAAGGGAGGGGGCCAAATGAAAAACTGTTTTTT.

The gene calls are TRBV10-3 and TRBJ1-1; D is perhaps TRBD1 (5 bases). The CDR3 is 14 residues long. Germline V gene lookup returns CDR1 ENHRY and CDR2 SYGVKD. V lost 6 bases and J lost 0, with 11 bases in between. CDR3 coding DNA: TGTGCCATCAGCTCGACAGTTCTGAACACTGAAGCTTTCTTT. Protein sequence: CAISSTVLNTEAFF.

In the case of this clone: Other DNA sequences from this sample encode an identical CDR3 as well. This sequence joins TRBV6-1 and TRBJ2-5; D not resolved. The V end was cut by 3 bases, the J end by 5 bases, with 7 bases between. The germline gives CDR1 MNHNS, CDR2 SASEGT. The CDR3 is 12 amino acids. The CDR3 protein is CASSETWETQYF. CDR3 bases: TGTGCCAGCAGTGAGACTTGGGAGACCCAGTACTTC.

The gene calls are TRBV6-5 and TRBJ1-3; 8 bases match TRBD1. The CDR3 has 15 amino acids. V lost 4 bases and J lost 7; bases outside the gene matches: 9. Germline V gene sequence: CDR1 MNHEY, CDR2 SVGAGI. The CDR3 DNA is TGTGCCAGCAGTTTAGGACAGGGAAAAGGGAACACCATATATTTT. Translating it yields CASSLGQGKGNTIYF.

The rearrangement joins TRBV18 to TRBJ1-1; a weak D match, TRBD1 (5 bases). Germline CDR1 reads KGHSH; CDR2 reads LQKENI. The CDR3 spans 16 residues. The germline V and J ends were trimmed by 4 bases and 6 bases, with 21 bases remaining between them. This CDR3 reads CASSLFSTVRSAEAFF. CDR3 DNA sequence: TGTGCCAGCTCACTCTTCTCGACAGTCCGAAGCGCTGAAGCTTTCTTT.

The chain combines TRBV4-2 with TRBJ1-3; tentative D call: TRBD1 (5 bases). This CDR3 contains 15 residues. V was pared by 0 bases and J by 4 bases, with 10 bases between. Germline CDR1 and CDR2: LGHNA and YNFKEQ. The CDR3 reads CASSQEAGWGNTIYF. The CDR3 nucleotides are TGTGCCAGCAGCCAAGAAGCAGGGTGGGGAAACACCATATATTTT.

The chain links TRBV7-9 to TRBJ1-3, with D possibly being TRBD1 (5 bases). Germline-derived CDR1 and CDR2 are SEHNR and FQNEAQ (reference sequence). With 5 bases removed from V and 8 bases from J, the gap between germline ends came to 13 bases. The CDR3 is made up of 13 amino acids. CDR3 DNA: TGTGCCAGCAGCCGCTTTGGGACTGACACCATATATTTT. Translating gives CASSRFGTDTIYF.

Concerning this clone itself: One end of the junction does not line up with germline, which may come from a read error. This chain connects TRBV6-1 to TRBJ1-4; TRBD1 is a possible D gene (5 bases). The CDR3 sequence is 13 residues long. Germline CDR1 and CDR2: MNHNS and SASEGT. Written as DNA, the CDR3 is TGTGCCAGCAGTGAAGCCTATGGGGGTGCGGGGATTTTT. This codes for CASSEAYGGAGIF.

The chain uses TRBV6-5 and TRBJ1-2, with 10 bases fitting TRBD1. The CDR3 spans 16 residues. CDR1 is MNHEY, CDR2 SVGAGI, per germline. V gave up 2 bases and J gave up 7 bases; unmatched junction bases: 10. The CDR3 loop is CASSYAGDRGISGYTF. The CDR3, as DNA: TGTGCCAGCAGTTACGCGGGGGACAGGGGCATTTCTGGCTACACCTTC.

This clone was counted between two and nine times. V is TRBV9 and J is TRBJ2-7; possible D gene TRBD1, 5 bases. This CDR3 contains 13 residues. V lost 1 base and J 6 bases, leaving 11 bases between the germline ends. Germline CDR1 and CDR2: SGDLS and YYNGEE. The CDR3 bases are TGTGCCAGCAGCGTACTCAGGGATGGCGAGCAGTACTTC. Amino acid sequence: CASSVLRDGEQYF.

This clone was seen only a few times. V usage is TRBV19 and J usage is TRBJ1-2, with D possibly TRBD1 on 6 matching bases. V lost 7 bases and J lost 4, with 16 bases in between. The CDR3 covers 14 residues. Looked up from germline, CDR1 is LNHDA and CDR2 is SQIVND (reference sequence). This CDR3 is CASTSPRGGYGYTF. In DNA, the CDR3 is TGTGCCAGTACCTCCCCCAGGGGCGGCTATGGCTACACCTTC.

The chain links TRBV5-4 to TRBJ2-3; the D is unclear. The V and J ends lost 5 bases and 0 bases respectively, with 7 bases between them. The CDR3 covers 13 residues. CDR1 SGHNT and CDR2 YYREEE come from the germline V gene (reference sequence). This CDR3 is CASRAPSTDTQYF. The CDR3 bases are TGTGCCAGCAGGGCCCCGAGCACAGATACGCAGTATTTT.

This chain connects TRBV19 to TRBJ1-5; 7 bases line up with TRBD1. V was clipped by 1 base and J by 6 bases; unmatched bases: 6. Germline lookup yields CDR1 LNHDA and CDR2 SQIVND (reference sequence). This CDR3 comprises 15 residues. CDR3 residues: CASSIGTGVGQPQHF. CDR3 sequence (DNA): TGTGCCAGTAGTATAGGTACAGGGGTGGGTCAGCCCCAGCATTTT.

This rearrangement joins TRBV5-4 to TRBJ2-1; possible D gene TRBD2, 6 bases. Trimming cost V 3 bases and J 6 bases, with 16 bases left between them. Germline V gene sequence: CDR1 SGHNT, CDR2 YYREEE (reference sequence). The CDR3 loop spans 15 amino acids. The CDR3 DNA sequence: TGTGCCAGCAGCTGGGTGACTAGAGTAGGCAATGAGCAGTTCTTC. It codes for CASSWVTRVGNEQFF.

This rearrangement joins TRBV18 to TRBJ1-5; D might be TRBD1 (5 bases). V was cut by 3 bases and J by 6 bases, with 12 bases left in between. Per germline, CDR1 KGHSH and CDR2 LQKENI. The CDR3 is made up of 14 amino acids. The CDR3 coding sequence is TGTGCCAGCTCACCCGGGACTCCAGGTCAGCCCCAGCATTTT. This encodes CASSPGTPGQPQHF.

The chain joins TRBV18 to TRBJ2-5; perhaps TRBD2 as D (5 bases). Germline V gene data show CDR1 as KGHSH and CDR2 as LQKENI. The CDR3 contains 13 residues. V was trimmed by 5 bases and J by 5 bases, leaving 12 bases between them. In DNA, the CDR3 is TGTGCCAGCTCAGAAAGCGGAGACGAGACCCAGTACTTC. Translation gives CASSESGDETQYF. The variable domain in full, with the rest retrieved from reference TRBV18 and TRBJ2-5, is NAGVMQNPRHLVRRRGQEARLRCSPMKGHSHVYWYRQLPEEGLKFMVYLQKENIIDESGMPKERFSAEFPKEGPSILRIQQVVRGDSAAYFCASSESGDETQYFGPGTRLLVL.